The following is a T cell receptor (beta chain) sequence with its context. The target antigen is unknown. The V gene lost 1 base and the J gene lost 2 bases, with 9 bases spanning the gap. Germline CDR1 and CDR2: LGHNT and FRNRAP. The CDR3 length is 15 residues. The sample originates from a study of cytomegalovirus exposure and HLA in healthy donors. As for the study in general: The study placed approximately 78% of its 398 genotyped donors in the Caucasian-associated ancestry cluster.

Points from the study as a whole: Later genetic work tied a missense DCLRE1C variant to beta-chain V and J trimming.

PCR employed 60 Vbeta and 13 Jbeta primers. The assay was immunoSEQ multiplex PCR, and TCRdb's table has in-frame clones only and misses some. Of hundreds of thousands of clones listed, around 90% are singletons. Likely unrecorded immune exposures existed in these nominally healthy donors. The V gene is TRBV12-5, the J gene TRBJ2-1; possible D gene TRBD2, 6 bases. This TCR derives from a young woman in good health and CMV-seronegative. The sequenced material came from PBMCs. The CDR3: CASGLGTTTYNEQFF. CDR3 bases: TGTGCTAGTGGTTTGGGGACTACCACCTACAATGAGCAGTTCTTC.